The present T cell receptor (beta chain) was sequenced within a study of T cells in Graves' hyperthyroidism and ophthalmopathy. Background on the study: Once the initial diagnosis was made, peripheral blood was obtained before any treatment.

The CDR3 is 12 residues long. V dropped 8 bases and J dropped 4 bases, with 10 bases sitting between them. Germline CDR1 is SGHTA and CDR2 is FQGTGA. Study-level results: Progression to ophthalmopathy was predicted a median of roughly seven months early. Most expanded thyroid clonotypes above 0.001 also appeared in blood.

On this clonotype itself: The antigen is not known.

From RNA transcripts, TCR beta CDR3 regions were amplified. First-round RT-PCR of the TCR CDR3 relied on the HTBI primer set. Using its own MiXCR run on the multiplex PCR reads, TCRdb lists one record per CDR3 protein. Among roughly 640,000 distinct CDR3 sequences listed, about a sixth were seen once. Using more than 8 ml of fresh peripheral blood, PBMCs were prepared. Specimen: blood. V gene TRBV7-3 combines with J gene TRBJ2-3, with TRBD2 as a possible D gene (5 bases). The TCR comes from a woman between 35 and 50 years old with Graves' ophthalmopathy. The CDR3 DNA follows: TGTGCCAGCGGACCGGGGTCAGATACGCAGTATTTT. This codes for CASGPGSDTQYF.